Below, 20 T cell receptor beta chains from the same sample are listed, as sequenced in a study of blood T cell repertoires in COVID-19. Profiling relied on immunoSEQ multiplex PCR, and the TCRdb table lists in-frame clones only, not all of them. The sample records 100,000 to 150,000 clones, roughly four fifths being singletons. Sequenced sample: peripheral blood. The source is a woman aged 55-69 years with acute or convalescent COVID-19.

The DNA of the CDR3 is TGTGCTAGTGGTTTGGTGCGACTAGCGGGGAGACTTCCCGGCCAAGAGACCCAGTACTTC. It encodes CASGLVRLAGRLPGQETQYF. This chain links TRBV12-5 with TRBJ2-5; 11 bases align to TRBD2. CDR1 is LGHNT, CDR2 FRNRAP, per germline. V lost 0 bases to trimming and J lost 1 base; unmatched junction nucleotides: 13. The CDR3 is 20 amino acids.

The chain combines TRBV11-2 with TRBJ2-2; 9 bases line up with TRBD1. Per germline, CDR1 SGHAT and CDR2 FQNNGV. The V gene end was trimmed by 6 bases and the J gene end by 8 bases; junction bases not matched to a gene: 13. The CDR3 consists of 16 residues. The CDR3 bases are TGTGCCAGCAGTCATTCCGGGACAGGGATTTTTGGGGAGCTGTTTTTT. This translates into CASSHSGTGIFGELFF.

The V and J genes are TRBV20-1 and TRBJ1-1, with D possibly matching TRBD1 (5 bases). The CDR3 is 10 amino acids. Germline V gives CDR1 DFQATT, CDR2 SNEGSKA (reference sequence). Trimming took 6 bases from V and 8 from J, leaving 10 bases between them. The CDR3 DNA reads TGCAGTGCCCTGACAGAAGAAGCTTTCTTT. Its translation is CSALTEEAFF.

This clone has just a few counts. V and J are TRBV19 and TRBJ1-5; possible D gene TRBD1, 5 bases. Trimming removed 5 bases from V and 2 bases from J, with 10 bases in between. Germline V gene data show CDR1 as LNHDA and CDR2 as SQIVND (reference sequence). The CDR3 contains 14 residues. The CDR3 DNA reads TGTGCCAGTAGTTCGGCGGGGGGCAATCAGCCCCAGCATTTT. It specifies CASSSAGGNQPQHF.

The genes are TRBV30 and TRBJ2-1; 7 nucleotides align to TRBD1. Germline-derived CDR1 and CDR2 are GTSNPN and SVGIG (reference sequence). The CDR3 is made up of 14 amino acids. V was clipped by 3 bases and J by 4 bases; unmatched bases: 6. The CDR3 DNA is TGTGCCTGGAGCCGACAGGGATCTTACAATGAGCAGTTCTTC. This encodes CAWSRQGSYNEQFF. Variable domain in full (rest from reference TRBV30 and TRBJ2-1): SQTIHQWPATLVQPVGSPLSLECTVEGTSNPNLYWYRQAAGRGLQLLFYSVGIGQISSEVPQNLSASRPQDRQFILSSKKLLLSDSGFYLCAWSRQGSYNEQFFGPGTRLTVL.

The chain links TRBV7-9 to TRBJ1-2; perhaps TRBD1 as D (6 bases). This CDR3 has 13 residues. V gave up 11 bases and J gave up 0 bases, with 13 bases separating them. CDR1 is SEHNR, CDR2 FQNEAQ, per germline (reference sequence). The CDR3: CASKGGPNYGYTF. The CDR3 DNA sequence: TGTGCCTCCAAGGGGGGGCCTAACTATGGCTACACCTTC.

The chain employs TRBV4-2 and TRBJ1-6; 9 positions agree with TRBD1. This CDR3 has 14 residues. J lost 10 bases, V lost 8 bases, and 9 bases had no gene match. Germline V lookup: CDR1 LGHNA, CDR2 YNFKEQ. For the CDR3, the DNA is TGTGCCAGCCGGGAAACAGGGGGCGGCTCACCCCTCCACTTT. It specifies CASRETGGGSPLHF.

This clone is a singleton in its sample. The chain employs TRBV30 and TRBJ2-1; 8 positions match TRBD2. Germline V gene data show CDR1 as GTSNPN and CDR2 as SVGIG (reference sequence). The CDR3 sequence is 14 residues long. V lost 2 bases and J lost 6; bases outside the gene matches: 6. In DNA form, the CDR3 reads TGTGCCTGGAGTATCCTAGCGGGCGTCAATGAGCAGTTCTTC. It specifies CAWSILAGVNEQFF.

The rearrangement joins TRBV5-6 to TRBJ2-7; a weak D match, TRBD2 (7 bases). The CDR3 has 17 amino acids. CDR1 SGHDT and CDR2 YYEEEE come from the germline V gene. The V gene lost 4 bases and the J gene lost 2 bases, with 22 bases spanning the gap. In DNA, the CDR3 is TGTGCCAGCAGCGCAAGTCCAGGGGACTATCGAGCCTACGAGCAGTACGTC. This encodes CASSASPGDYRAYEQYV.

The chain carries TRBV4-1 and TRBJ2-3, with 9 bases aligning to TRBD2. The CDR3 consists of 16 residues. Trimming cost V 6 bases and J 5 bases; bases outside gene matches: 12. CDR1 and CDR2 (germline): MGHRA, YSYEKL. The CDR3 reads CASRPIGSGGVDTQYF. The CDR3 DNA sequence: TGCGCCAGCAGGCCCATTGGTAGCGGGGGTGTAGATACGCAGTATTTT.

The rearrangement uses TRBV9 and TRBJ2-5, with D possibly being TRBD1 (6 bases). Germline V lookup: CDR1 SGDLS, CDR2 YYNGEE. Deletions cut 7 bases from V and 5 bases from J, with 18 bases between. CDR3 size: 14 residues. The CDR3: CASSITGSRETQYF. The CDR3 DNA reads TGTGCCAGCTCCATTACAGGGTCGAGGGAGACCCAGTACTTC.

The chain is built from TRBV6-4 and TRBJ1-1; D perhaps matches TRBD1 (6 bases). CDR1 and CDR2 (germline): MRHNA, SNTAGT. V was pared by 2 bases and J by 2 bases, with 12 bases between. This CDR3 contains 15 residues. CDR3 sequence (DNA): TGTGCCAGCAGTGACATATCGACAGGAAACACTGAAGCTTTCTTT. This gives the protein CASSDISTGNTEAFF.

The table lists this clone with a count of one. The chain joins TRBV19 to TRBJ2-5, with a possible D match to TRBD2 (6 bases). V shed 5 bases and J shed 4 bases, with 14 bases lying between them. CDR1 LNHDA and CDR2 SQIVND come from the germline V gene (reference sequence). The CDR3 runs 14 residues. Written as DNA, the CDR3 is TGTGCCAGTAGTGTGCTCTCGCGGGGAGAGACCCAGTACTTC. Translation: CASSVLSRGETQYF.

This clone was seen once. V usage is TRBV7-9 and J usage is TRBJ1-1; D uncertain. With 1 base removed from V and 3 bases from J, the gap between germline ends came to 9 bases. The CDR3 consists of 14 residues. The germline CDR1 and CDR2 sequences are SEHNR and FQNEAQ (reference sequence). The CDR3 coding sequence is TGTGCCAGCAGCTTAGGGATAACAGACACTGAAGCTTTCTTT. Translated: CASSLGITDTEAFF.

This CDR3 reads CSVASSGNTIYF. DNA of the CDR3: TGCAGCGTTGCGAGCTCTGGAAACACCATATATTTT. V and J are TRBV29-1 and TRBJ1-3; D is unresolved. V dropped 4 bases and J dropped 0 bases, with 4 bases sitting between them. The germline gives CDR1 SQVTM, CDR2 ANQGSEA. This CDR3 contains 12 residues.

The chain employs TRBV6-1 and TRBJ1-1; 9 positions agree with TRBD1. V lost 0 bases, J lost 5 bases, and 1 base stayed unmatched. Germline V gene sequence: CDR1 MNHNS, CDR2 SASEGT. The length of the CDR3 is 14 residues. CDR3: CASSEATGGTEAFF. The CDR3 DNA sequence: TGTGCCAGCAGTGAAGCGACAGGGGGGACTGAAGCTTTCTTT.

This clone occurred once. The rearrangement joins TRBV23-1 to TRBJ2-7; D uncertain. TRBV23-1 counts as an open reading frame of uncertain function. V dropped 7 bases and J dropped 0 bases, with 19 bases sitting between them. This CDR3 spans 16 amino acids. The DNA for the CDR3 is TGCGCCAGCACCCATTTGGGCACCGCACCCTCCTACGAGCAGTACTTC. This codes for CASTHLGTAPSYEQYF.

The rearrangement uses TRBV7-9 and TRBJ1-1; no reliable D call. Germline values: CDR1 SEHNR, CDR2 FQNEAQ (reference sequence). This CDR3 is 15 amino acids long. Trimming pared 5 bases from V and 0 bases from J, leaving 13 bases between. The CDR3 nucleotides are TGTGCCAGCAGCGTCAATCGGTTGATGAACACTGAAGCTTTCTTT. Protein product: CASSVNRLMNTEAFF. Using reference TRBV7-9 and TRBJ1-1 for the parts outside the CDR3, the full variable domain is DTGVSQNPRHKITKRGQNVTFRCDPISEHNRLYWYRQTLGQGPEFLTYFQNEAQLEKSRLLSDRFSAERPKGSFSTLEIQRTEQGDSAMYLCASSVNRLMNTEAFFGQGTRLTVV.

The chain has TRBV29-1 and TRBJ1-2; 9 bases fit TRBD1. V was pared by 6 bases and J by 8 bases, with 4 bases of the junction left unmatched. Germline lookup yields CDR1 SQVTM and CDR2 ANQGSEA. This CDR3 is built from 11 residues. CDR3 sequence reads: CSVNRGQGYTF. CDR3 nucleotides: TGCAGCGTAAACAGGGGGCAAGGCTACACCTTC.

The chain employs TRBV7-6 and TRBJ2-5, with a tentative D call TRBD2 (6 bases). Germline CDR1 and CDR2: SGHVS and FNYEAQ. This CDR3 spans 14 amino acids. V was clipped by 1 base and J by 5 bases, with 11 bases between them. In DNA form, the CDR3 reads TGTGCCAGCAGCTTAGGCGGTGGGGGGGAGACCCAGTACTTC. Translation gives CASSLGGGGETQYF. Full variable domain (rest looked up from reference TRBV7-6 and TRBJ2-5): GAGVSQSPRYKVTKRGQDVALRCDPISGHVSLYWYRQALGQGPEFLTYFNYEAQQDKSGLPNDRFSAERPEGSISTLTIQRTEQRDSAMYRCASSLGGGGETQYFGPGTRLLVL.